The sample holds many counts of the clone carrying this T cell receptor beta chain. Arm-PCR of CDR3 regions and iRepertoire HTBI primers were used to build TCR beta libraries. Using its own MiXCR run on the multiplex PCR reads, TCRdb lists one record per CDR3 protein. This table holds fewer than 450,000 distinct CDR3 sequences, 14% to 15% found once. This specimen belongs to a study of regulatory T cells in long-lasting Graves disease. The time point here: newly diagnosed GD, antithyroid drugs for less than 3 months. Extracted PBMC RNA gave rise to the TCR library. The CDR3 totals 15 residues. In germline, CDR1 is SGHRS, CDR2 YFSETQ. V gave up 0 bases and J gave up 1 base, with 10 bases separating them. This same sample was also part of a study on T cells in Graves' hyperthyroidism and ophthalmopathy. As that study records: Patients were excluded for uncontrolled infection, other autoimmune disease, pregnancy or lactation. Researchers ran a first-round RT-PCR on the TCR CDR3 using the HTBI primer set.

This sequence was found in a woman in her 40s with Graves disease. Source: peripheral blood mononuclear cells (PBMCs), taken at new diagnosis, from a patient treated with antithyroid drugs. The chain couples TRBV5-1 to TRBJ1-1; D perhaps matches TRBD1 (5 bases). In DNA form, the CDR3 reads TGCGCCAGCAGCTTGGAAGGGACGCCGAACACTGAAGCTTTCTTT. It is translated as CASSLEGTPNTEAFF.